This T cell receptor beta chain was observed in a study of T-cell memory formation after mild COVID-19. The overall study: TCR clusters were mostly donor specific.

CDR3 length: 14 residues. Deletions cut 6 bases from V and 2 bases from J, with 14 bases between. Per germline, CDR1 LNHNV and CDR2 YYDKDF (reference sequence). TCRdb re-called the 5' RACE reads with MiXCR, one entry per CDR3 protein. The repertoire holds about 350,000 distinct CDR3 sequences, with 25% to 30% as singletons. The sequence came from an adult woman who had mild COVID-19 (a few samples of this study predate the infection). Cell type and time point are not known. Source material: PBMCs or a T cell subset sorted from them (not recorded which). This chain connects TRBV15 to TRBJ2-7; either TRBD1 or TRBD2 may supply D (7 bases each). The CDR3 bases are TGTGCCACCAGACAGGGGAGGGAGACCTACGAGCAGTACTTC. This sequence encodes CATRQGRETYEQYF.